This T cell receptor (beta chain) came from a study of neurological immune-mediated disorders. Study-level results: The greatest TCR clonal expansion occurred in HTLV-1-associated myelopathy and the least in multiple sclerosis, which fell below healthy controls.

Trimming stripped 6 bases from V and 1 base from J, with 6 bases between. The CDR3 loop spans 12 amino acids. The V gene's germline CDR1 is MNHNS and CDR2 SASEGT. The cDNA came from 5'RACE with 10-nucleotide random UMIs. From the 5' RACE reads, TCRdb called clonotypes with MiXCR, one entry per CDR3 protein. Of roughly 52,000 distinct CDR3 sequences listed, approximately 5.8% are singletons. CD4+ or CD8+ T cells, about 950,000 per library, were used for sorted libraries. With respect to this clonotype: Its antigen is currently unknown.

The material sequenced was CD4+ T cells from blood. The V gene is TRBV6-1, the J gene TRBJ1-1; D is unclear. The clonotype originates from a woman aged 18-30 years with multiple sclerosis. The CDR3 bases are TGTGCCAGCAGACTTACGAACACTGAAGCTTTCTTT. Translating gives CASRLTNTEAFF.